The rows below give T cell receptor beta chains drawn from one sample of a study of early T cells in non-severe SARS-CoV-2 infection. In TCRdb, the 5' RACE reads were re-called with MiXCR into one record per CDR3 protein. The sample lists roughly 57,000 distinct CDR3 sequences, roughly 13% occurring once. The material was whole blood, obtained at baseline. The source is an adult who was a healthcare worker with PCR-confirmed SARS-CoV-2 infection or an uninfected control (not recorded which). The CDR3 runs from the conserved cysteine through the conserved F or W. The D gene is left open where the match is weak. Expanded clones get a size class; other rows say once, few or many, or leave the size out.

abundance	v_gene	len	j_gene	d_gene	CDR3aa	CDR3nt
few	TRBV2	15	TRBJ2-5	.	CASSPPRQSRETQYF	TGTGCCAGCAGCCCACCCCGACAGAGCCGGGAGACCCAGTACTTC
many	TRBV29-1	15	TRBJ1-2	.	CSVEDPSRANYGYTF	TGCAGCGTTGAAGATCCCAGTCGAGCTAACTATGGCTACACCTTC
many	TRBV7-3	13	TRBJ2-5	TRBD1	CASSMRGQQTQYF	TGTGCCAGCAGCATGAGGGGACAGCAGACCCAGTACTTC
few	TRBV5-1	14	TRBJ2-3	TRBD2	CASSFSGGTDTQYF	TGCGCCAGCAGCTTTAGCGGGGGGACAGATACGCAGTATTTT
.	TRBV29-1	13	TRBJ2-7	.	CSVDREGTREQYF	TGCAGCGTTGATCGCGAAGGGACAAGAGAGCAGTACTTC
.	TRBV29-1	14	TRBJ2-7	.	CSVKQPESSYEQYF	TGCAGCGTAAAACAGCCGGAGAGCTCCTACGAGCAGTACTTC
.	TRBV13	12	TRBJ2-4	.	CASSSTKNIQYF	TGTGCCAGCAGCTCCACCAAAAACATTCAGTACTTC
.	TRBV19	15	TRBJ2-1	.	CASSIQEDSYNEQFF	TGTGCCAGTAGTATTCAGGAAGACTCCTACAATGAGCAGTTCTTC
many	TRBV20-1	13	TRBJ2-7	.	CSARLEVAGRQYF	TGCAGTGCTAGATTGGAGGTCGCGGGACGGCAGTACTTC
few	TRBV28	16	TRBJ1-3	.	CASSLPLGTAENTIYF	TGTGCCAGCAGTTTGCCCCTTGGGACGGCTGAAAACACCATATATTTT
few	TRBV24-1	15	TRBJ1-2	TRBD1	CATSDHQQGYDGYTF	TGTGCCACCAGTGATCACCAACAGGGGTACGATGGCTACACCTTC
.	TRBV7-2	15	TRBJ1-3	.	CASSLDGTSGNTIYF	TGTGCCAGCAGCTTAGACGGGACCTCTGGAAACACCATATATTTT
few	TRBV5-6	16	TRBJ1-1	TRBD1	CASSWGTEIWNTEAFF	TGTGCCAGCAGCTGGGGGACAGAGATATGGAACACTGAAGCTTTCTTT
.	TRBV18	13	TRBJ2-5	.	CASCVRNQETQYF	TGTGCCAGCTGTGTGAGGAACCAAGAGACCCAGTACTTC
.	TRBV28	12	TRBJ1-1	.	CASTAIGLEAFF	TGTGCCAGCACCGCAATAGGACTCGAAGCTTTCTTT
few	TRBV12-3/TRBV12-4	13	TRBJ2-5	TRBD2	CASSFSGGETQYF	TGTGCCAGCAGTTTTTCGGGGGGGGAGACCCAGTACTTC
many	TRBV5-1	15	TRBJ2-7	.	CASSLAGTFDYEQYF	TGCGCCAGCAGCTTGGCCGGGACCTTCGACTACGAGCAGTACTTC
few	TRBV20-1	15	TRBJ2-1	.	CSARTPGGRGNEQFF	TGCAGTGCTAGGACCCCAGGGGGGAGAGGCAATGAGCAGTTCTTC
.	TRBV7-9	15	TRBJ2-7	.	CASSLSEQHSYEQYF	TGTGCCAGCAGCTTATCGGAACAGCACTCCTACGAGCAGTACTTC
.	TRBV19	14	TRBJ2-7	.	CASSSLNRAYEQYF	TGTGCCAGTAGTAGTCTGAACAGGGCCTACGAGCAGTACTTC